Each of the 10 T cell receptor beta chains below was sequenced from the same sample in a study of shared clonotypes between healthy human individuals. Measured with immunoSEQ multiplex PCR; TCRdb has only the in-frame clones, and not every one. The data hold approximately 2.1 million clones, with 80% to 95% observed a single time. Input material: naive CD4+ T cells from PBMCs. As for subset: CD45RA+ positively selected. These receptors originate from a man aged 18 to 30 in good health. Some clones in this sample may be carry-over from other donors' samples.

The sample holds one count of this clone. The rearrangement uses TRBV2 and TRBJ2-6; 7 nucleotides agree with TRBD1. The V segment lost 6 bases and the J segment 2 bases; nucleotides outside the gene matches: 4. This CDR3 has 15 residues. Per germline, CDR1 SNHLY and CDR2 FYNNEI. The CDR3 nucleotides read TGTGCCAGCAGACCGACAGGGACTGGGGCCAACGTCCTGACTTTC. This codes for CASRPTGTGANVLTF.

This chain connects TRBV7-3 to TRBJ2-1; perhaps TRBD2 as D (6 bases). From germline, CDR1 is SGHTA and CDR2 FQGTGA. The CDR3 totals 17 residues. With 5 bases removed from V and 1 base from J, the gap between germline ends came to 18 bases. For the CDR3, the DNA is TGTGCCAGCAGCCCGCAACCGAGCGGGCCTTCCTACAATGAGCAGTTCTTC. This sequence encodes CASSPQPSGPSYNEQFF.

The rearrangement uses TRBV7-3 and TRBJ2-3; D is unresolved. Germline CDR1 reads SGHTA; CDR2 reads FQGTGA. The CDR3 has 12 residues. The ends were cut back, 4 bases at V and 5 bases at J, with 7 bases in the middle. The CDR3 DNA sequence: TGTGCCAGCAGCTCTTCGGAAGATACGCAGTATTTT. Translated, it gives CASSSSEDTQYF.

This clone was detected a few times. Other DNA sequences in this sample translate to the same CDR3. The chain combines TRBV9 with TRBJ2-2; 12 bases are shared with TRBD2. Trimming took 0 bases from V and 3 from J; bases not matched to a gene: 0. This CDR3 is 16 amino acids long. Germline assignment: CDR1 SGDLS and CDR2 YYNGEE. The CDR3 reads CASSVGLAGDTGELFF. Written as DNA, the CDR3 is TGTGCCAGCAGCGTAGGACTAGCGGGAGACACCGGGGAGCTGTTTTTT. Full variable domain (remainder filled in from reference TRBV9 and TRBJ2-2): DSGVTQTPKHLITATGQRVTLRCSPRSGDLSVYWYQQSLDQGLQFLIQYYNGEERAKGNILERFSAQQFPDLHSELNLSSLELGDSALYFCASSVGLAGDTGELFFGEGSRLTVL.

The chain employs TRBV30 and TRBJ1-2, with 8 bases that match TRBD1. Per the germline V gene, CDR1 is GTSNPN and CDR2 is SVGIG (reference sequence). The trim removed 2 bases at V and 6 bases at J, leaving 14 bases unmatched. CDR3 length: 16 amino acids. CDR3 bases: TGTGCCTGGAGTATGGAAGGGACAGGTCTCTTTGATGGCTACACCTTC. Its translation is CAWSMEGTGLFDGYTF.

This clone was seen just once. In DNA form, the CDR3 reads TGTGCCAGCAGGCCCGACAGGGGGCGGGTTGAAAAACTGTTTTTT. It yields the protein CASRPDRGRVEKLFF. The J gene is TRBJ1-4, the V gene TRBV7-8; TRBD1 matches 10 bases. Germline CDR1 is SGHVS and CDR2 is FQNEAQ. V dropped 6 bases and J dropped 7; count of bases not matched to a gene: 8. The CDR3 spans 15 residues.

V gene TRBV18 combines with J gene TRBJ1-2; D is unclear. Germline lookup yields CDR1 KGHSH and CDR2 LQKENI. The CDR3 loop spans 13 amino acids. The V end was cut by 1 base, the J end by 6 bases, with 9 bases between. The CDR3 DNA follows: TGTGCCAGCTCACCACAGCACGGAGATGGCTACACCTTC. Translated: CASSPQHGDGYTF. Full variable domain (remainder filled in from reference TRBV18 and TRBJ1-2): NAGVMQNPRHLVRRRGQEARLRCSPMKGHSHVYWYRQLPEEGLKFMVYLQKENIIDESGMPKERFSAEFPKEGPSILRIQQVVRGDSAAYFCASSPQHGDGYTFGSGTRLTVV.

The J gene is TRBJ2-1, the V gene TRBV5-4, with D maybe TRBD2 (6 bases). This CDR3 is built from 13 residues. Germline-derived CDR1 and CDR2 are SGHNT and YYREEE (reference sequence). The V end lost 1 base, the J end lost 6 bases, and 8 bases lay between the germline ends. The CDR3 DNA sequence: TGTGCCAGCAGCTTGACGACTAGCAATGAGCAGTTCTTC. Residues: CASSLTTSNEQFF.

The chain couples TRBV2 to TRBJ2-7, with TRBD2 as a possible D gene (5 bases). There are 14 residues in the CDR3. The V and J ends lost 6 bases and 0 bases respectively, with 12 bases between them. The germline gives CDR1 SNHLY, CDR2 FYNNEI. CDR3 nucleotide sequence: TGTGCCAGCAGGGGAGACCGGAGCTCCTACGAGCAGTACTTC. It translates to CASRGDRSSYEQYF.

This clone appeared a single time. The chain employs TRBV11-2 and TRBJ2-1, with D unclear. Looked up from germline, CDR1 is SGHAT and CDR2 is FQNNGV. This CDR3 is 16 amino acids long. Trimming left V 5 bases short and J 4 bases short, with 18 bases between. The CDR3 here is CASSPVEAPTYNEQFF. CDR3 nucleotides: TGTGCCAGCAGCCCCGTGGAAGCCCCAACGTACAATGAGCAGTTCTTC.